This TCR beta chain was found in a study of monozygotic twins with inflammatory bowel disease. TCRdb reprocessed the 5' RACE reads, with one entry per CDR3 protein and no DNA. The sample includes about 160,000 distinct CDR3 sequences. This CDR3 has 14 residues. Germline loops: CDR1 MNHNS, CDR2 SASEGT. The sample taken for sequencing was blood. The source of this sequence is a human donor with ulcerative colitis or Crohn's disease, or a healthy co-twin of an affected twin (not recorded which). The chain carries TRBV6-1 and TRBJ2-2; as DNA is missing, the TRBD1 call by TCRdb cannot be tested. The CDR3 reads CASTRTGGTGELFF.